The 10 T cell receptor beta chains below all came from one sample that was sequenced in a study of PD-1 blockade in classical Hodgkin lymphoma. Every single patient, without exception, relapsed after autologous stem cell transplantation, and brentuximab vedotin exposure varied. Generated by immunoSEQ multiplex PCR, the TCRdb table keeps only in-frame clones and is missing some. This table has more than 40,000 clones, roughly 72% appearing once. Sequences were derived from peripheral blood mononuclear cells (PBMCs), sampled before the second cycle of nivolumab. These receptors originate from a human donor with classical Hodgkin lymphoma.

The rearrangement links TRBV27 to TRBJ2-5; D tentatively reads TRBD1 or TRBD2 (6 bases each). The V gene lost 5 bases and the J gene lost 1 base, with 11 bases spanning the gap. Per the germline V gene, CDR1 is MNHEY and CDR2 is SMNVEV (reference sequence). The CDR3 runs 14 residues. CDR3 DNA: TGTGCCAGCAGTCGGTCGGGGGCCCAAGAGACCCAGTACTTC. Its protein is CASSRSGAQETQYF.

This chain connects TRBV27 to TRBJ2-3, with D unclear. Germline V gene sequence: CDR1 MNHEY, CDR2 SMNVEV (reference sequence). V lost 10 bases and J 4 bases, leaving 12 bases between the germline ends. CDR3 length: 12 residues. The CDR3 loop reads CATRPEADTQYF. CDR3 bases: TGTGCCACCCGGCCCGAGGCAGATACGCAGTATTTT.

By share of the sample, this clone is medium-sized. The chain employs TRBV28 and TRBJ1-1; possibly TRBD1 for D (5 bases). The germline V and J ends were trimmed by 2 bases and 8 bases, with 12 bases remaining between them. The CDR3 totals 13 residues. Germline-derived CDR1 and CDR2 are MDHEN and SYDVKM. CDR3 amino acids: CASSLRQTLEAFF. The CDR3 DNA follows: TGTGCCAGCAGTTTAAGACAGACCCTAGAAGCTTTCTTT.

The genes are TRBV27 and TRBJ1-2; D possibly corresponds to TRBD1 (6 bases). The V end lost 3 bases, the J end lost 12 bases, and 17 bases lay between the germline ends. CDR1 is MNHEY, CDR2 SMNVEV, per germline (reference sequence). The CDR3 spans 13 residues. CDR3 in amino acids: CASSFLDRPGHTF. DNA of the CDR3: TGTGCCAGCAGTTTCCTGGACAGACCCGGCCACACCTTC.

The J gene is TRBJ2-7, the V gene TRBV15; D unresolved. This CDR3 is built from 14 residues. CDR1 and CDR2 (germline): LNHNV, YYDKDF (reference sequence). The ends were cut back, 3 bases at V and 3 bases at J, with 12 bases in the middle. CDR3 sequence reads: CATSRTRGDYEQYF. Written as DNA, the CDR3 is TGTGCCACCAGCAGGACGCGTGGGGACTACGAGCAGTACTTC.

This clone appeared once. The chain links TRBV7-9 to TRBJ2-3; D perhaps matches TRBD2 (6 bases). The CDR3 covers 16 residues. Germline lookup yields CDR1 SEHNR and CDR2 FQNEAQ (reference sequence). Trimming cost V 4 bases and J 4 bases, with 18 bases left between them. This chain's CDR3 is CASSSGSGGLADTQYF. The DNA for the CDR3 is TGTGCCAGCAGCTCAGGGAGTGGGGGGTTGGCAGATACGCAGTATTTT.

The chain recombines TRBV7-2 with TRBJ1-2; D perhaps matches TRBD1 (5 bases). From germline, CDR1 is SGHTA and CDR2 FQGNSA. CDR3 length: 15 amino acids. The V and J ends lost 1 base and 6 bases respectively, with 15 bases between them. CDR3 sequence: CASSLVVKGQDGYTF. The CDR3 nucleotides read TGTGCCAGCAGCTTAGTCGTTAAGGGGCAGGATGGCTACACCTTC.

The rearrangement links TRBV28 to TRBJ2-7; D is unresolved. Trimming took off 10 bases at V and 1 base at J, with 11 bases between the two ends. Per the germline V gene, CDR1 is MDHEN and CDR2 is SYDVKM. The CDR3 is 12 residues long. Here the CDR3 DNA reads TGTGCCATCCTCAACGAATCCTACGAGCAGTACTTC. This sequence encodes CAILNESYEQYF.

The chain combines TRBV29-1 with TRBJ2-7, with 8 bases aligning to TRBD1. Unmatched junction bases numbered 7, after V lost 5 bases and J lost 1 base. CDR3 length: 14 amino acids. Germline-derived CDR1 and CDR2 are SQVTM and ANQGSEA. CDR3 in amino acids: CSVQDRASSYEQYF. In DNA, the CDR3 is TGCAGCGTTCAGGACAGGGCTTCATCCTACGAGCAGTACTTC.

Of note for this clone: The same CDR3 also results from other DNA sequences found in this sample. This rearrangement joins TRBV7-9 to TRBJ2-3, with D maybe TRBD2 (5 bases). With 5 bases removed from V and 2 bases from J, the gap between germline ends came to 14 bases. Per the germline V gene, CDR1 is SEHNR and CDR2 is FQNEAQ (reference sequence). The CDR3 totals 15 residues. DNA of the CDR3: TGTGCCAGCAGCCTAATGGAGGTGAACACAGATACGCAGTATTTT. Protein sequence: CASSLMEVNTDTQYF.